This T cell receptor beta chain was recorded in a study of blood T cell repertoires in COVID-19. Across the study: PBMCs, B-cell-depleted T cells, or T cells were the source of the cDNA or gDNA that made up the material.

Sequencing was performed with immunoSEQ multiplex PCR; in TCRdb, only in-frame clones are kept and a portion is missing. This table has 180,000 or so clones, about 80% appearing once. Deletions cut 4 bases from V and 8 bases from J, with 18 bases between. CDR1 and CDR2 from the germline V gene are SEHNR and FQNEAQ (reference sequence). The CDR3 is 15 residues long. Recruits, aged 18 to 89 years, lived in under 25 US areas. Cohort 3 recovered donors had two negative PCRs, clearance, or symptom resolution. This clonotype was obtained from a man between 50 and 59 years old who had recovered from COVID-19. The rearrangement joins TRBV7-9 to TRBJ2-1; possibly TRBD1 for D (6 bases). Source material: PBMCs or T cells enriched from blood (not recorded which). The CDR3 sequence is CASSSVIQGNYEQFF. Written as DNA, the CDR3 is TGTGCCAGCAGCTCCGTAATCCAGGGGAACTATGAGCAGTTCTTC.